This T cell receptor beta chain emerged from a study of prognosis after radiotherapy for stage I lung cancer. Whole-study context: Newly diagnosed primary stage I lung tumors occurred in around 13 patients, and oligometastatic NSCLC after surgical resection of the primary tumor occurred in roughly five. Medically, all non-small cell lung cancer patients were deemed inoperable. SBRT spanned 3 to 5 fractions, reaching a biologically effective dose of at least 100 Gy. General study results and limits: Reportedly, metastasis status was linked to differences in TRBV and TRBJ usage frequencies.

V was pared by 5 bases and J by 4 bases, with 15 bases between. The CDR3 loop spans 14 amino acids. The germline V gene has CDR1 SGHTS and CDR2 YDEGEE. Genomic DNA provided the template from which TCR beta CDR3 was amplified by two-round multiplex PCR. Each TRBV and TRBJ gene had its own primer in the first PCR round. TCRdb re-analysed the multiplex PCR reads in MiXCR, keeping a single row per CDR3 protein. Of some 23,000 distinct CDR3 sequences in the sample, around 39% were seen once. This clonotype was observed many times. The antigen is not known. The chain is built from TRBV5-8 and TRBJ2-5; no firm D call. Sample: PBMCs, taken before or after stereotactic body radiation therapy (not recorded which). This clonotype was obtained from a donor aged 50 or older with non-small cell lung cancer. The CDR3: CASSAEIVAETQYF. The DNA for the CDR3 is TGTGCCAGCAGTGCCGAGATCGTAGCAGAGACCCAGTACTTC.